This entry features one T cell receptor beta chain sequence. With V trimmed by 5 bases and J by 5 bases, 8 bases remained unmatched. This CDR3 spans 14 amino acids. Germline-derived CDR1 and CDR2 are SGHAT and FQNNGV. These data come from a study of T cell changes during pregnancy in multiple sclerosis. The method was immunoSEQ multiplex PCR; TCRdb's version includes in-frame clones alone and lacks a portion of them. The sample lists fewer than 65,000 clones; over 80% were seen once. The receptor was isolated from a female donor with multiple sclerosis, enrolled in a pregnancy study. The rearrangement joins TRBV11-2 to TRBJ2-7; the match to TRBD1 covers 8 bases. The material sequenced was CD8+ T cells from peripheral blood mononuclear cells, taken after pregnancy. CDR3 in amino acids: CASSPEDRAHEQYF. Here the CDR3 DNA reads TGTGCCAGCAGCCCCGAGGACAGGGCCCACGAGCAGTACTTC.